This T cell receptor (beta chain) was sequenced for a study of blood T cell repertoires in COVID-19. Study as a whole: The study drew acute and convalescent COVID-19 samples from the United States, Italy and Spain. PBMCs, B-cell-depleted T cells, or T cells were the source of the cDNA or gDNA that made up the material.

Germline V CDR1 and CDR2: SGDLS, YYNGEE. The CDR3 is 17 amino acids. V gave up 0 bases and J gave up 9 bases; unmatched junction bases: 10. Methods used by the authors: Estimation of nucleated cell counts was performed using reference gene primer amplification. The assay was immunoSEQ multiplex PCR, and TCRdb's table has in-frame clones only and misses some. V and J calls plus clone size are reproduced from that table; the DNA served to infer D and trimming. The data show some 250,000 clones, with about four fifths seen just once and roughly 3.4% held by the top ten. The sequenced sample consisted of peripheral blood. The sequence came from a woman aged 18-29 years with acute or convalescent COVID-19. The chain recombines TRBV9 with TRBJ2-1; TRBD2 matches at 12 bases. CDR3 sequence (DNA): TGTGCCAGCAGCGTAGTGTCTAGCGGGAGGGGGTTGGGTGAGCAGTTCTTC. Protein: CASSVVSSGRGLGEQFF.